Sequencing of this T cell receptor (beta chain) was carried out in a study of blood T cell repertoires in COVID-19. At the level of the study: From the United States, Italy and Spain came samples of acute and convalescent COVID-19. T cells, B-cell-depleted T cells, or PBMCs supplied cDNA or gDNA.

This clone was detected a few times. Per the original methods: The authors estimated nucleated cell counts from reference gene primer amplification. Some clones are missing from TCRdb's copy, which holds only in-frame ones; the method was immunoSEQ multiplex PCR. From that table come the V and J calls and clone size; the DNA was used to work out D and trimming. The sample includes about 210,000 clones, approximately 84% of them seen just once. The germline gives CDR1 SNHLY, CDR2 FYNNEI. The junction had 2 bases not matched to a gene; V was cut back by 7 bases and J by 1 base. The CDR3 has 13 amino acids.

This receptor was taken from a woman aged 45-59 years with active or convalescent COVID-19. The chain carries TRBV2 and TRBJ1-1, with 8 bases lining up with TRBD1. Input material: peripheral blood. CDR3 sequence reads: CASTGQGNTEAFF. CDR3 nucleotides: TGTGCCAGCACCGGACAGGGGAACACTGAAGCTTTCTTT. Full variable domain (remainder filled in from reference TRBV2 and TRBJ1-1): EPEVTQTPSHQVTQMGQEVILRCVPISNHLYFYWYRQILGQKVEFLVSFYNNEISEKSEIFDDQFSVERPDGSNFTLKIRSTKLEDSAMYFCASTGQGNTEAFFGQGTRLTVV.